This T cell receptor beta chain was identified during a study of shared clonotypes between healthy human individuals. Assay: immunoSEQ multiplex PCR; the TCRdb copy retains only in-frame clones and omits some. The repertoire consists of millions of clones, with over 85% occurring once and the leading ten covering over 0.12%. As for this clone: Its antigen remains unidentified.

V was shortened by 0 bases and J by 3 bases, with 11 bases between the two germline ends. In germline, CDR1 is SGHRS, CDR2 YFSETQ. This CDR3 has 15 amino acids. Study findings and constraints: Few donors restricted represented genetic and exposure-history diversity. The sharing of 4% to 5.5% of naive CD4 clonotypes was seen across a handful of donors. Larger estimated richness was generally seen in naive subsets than in memory subsets.

Sequencing was performed on naive CD4+ T cells sorted from blood. Subset described: CD45RA+ positively selected. The chain links TRBV5-1 to TRBJ2-3, with D perhaps matching TRBD1 or TRBD2 (5 bases each). The origin of this receptor is a man aged 18 to 29 in good health. The CDR3 bases are TGCGCCAGCAGCTTGGCATCGGGGCAGACAGATACGCAGTATTTT. This gives the protein CASSLASGQTDTQYF.